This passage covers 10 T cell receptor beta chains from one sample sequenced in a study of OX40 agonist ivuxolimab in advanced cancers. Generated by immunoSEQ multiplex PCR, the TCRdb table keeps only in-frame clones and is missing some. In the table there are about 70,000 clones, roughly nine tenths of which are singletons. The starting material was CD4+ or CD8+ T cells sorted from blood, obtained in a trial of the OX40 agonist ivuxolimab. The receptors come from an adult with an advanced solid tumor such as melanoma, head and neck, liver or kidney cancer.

The CDR3 reads CASSESLGESSEQYF. As DNA, the CDR3 is TGCGCCAGCAGTGAGTCGTTAGGGGAATCCAGCGAGCAGTACTTC. The V and J genes are TRBV10-1 and TRBJ2-7; maybe TRBD1 (5 bases). Germline V gene data show CDR1 as WNHNN and CDR2 as SYGVQD (reference sequence). CDR3 length: 15 amino acids. Trimming stripped 0 bases from V and 6 bases from J, with 15 bases between.

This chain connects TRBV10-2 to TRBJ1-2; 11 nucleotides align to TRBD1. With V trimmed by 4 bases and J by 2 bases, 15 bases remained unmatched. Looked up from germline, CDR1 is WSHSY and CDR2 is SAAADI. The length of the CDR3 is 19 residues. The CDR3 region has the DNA TGCGCCAGCAGTGCCCCCTCCGGGACAGGGGGTCGCGGGAACTATGGCTACACCTTC. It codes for CASSAPSGTGGRGNYGYTF.

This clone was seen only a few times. This CDR3 reads CASSPPGGYLYEQYF. The CDR3 coding sequence is TGTGCCAGCTCACCACCGGGGGGATACCTTTACGAGCAGTACTTC. The genes are TRBV18 and TRBJ2-7; a weak D match, TRBD2 (6 bases). Deletions cut 0 bases from V and 4 bases from J, with 13 bases between. CDR3 size: 15 residues. Per germline, CDR1 KGHSH and CDR2 LQKENI.

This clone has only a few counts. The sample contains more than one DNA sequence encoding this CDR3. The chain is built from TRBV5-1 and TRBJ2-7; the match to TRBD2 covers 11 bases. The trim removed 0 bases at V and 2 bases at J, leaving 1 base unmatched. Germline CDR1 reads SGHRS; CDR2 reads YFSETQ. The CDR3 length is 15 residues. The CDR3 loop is CASSLGSGGAYEQYF. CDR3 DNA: TGCGCCAGCAGCTTGGGTAGCGGGGGGGCCTACGAGCAGTACTTC.

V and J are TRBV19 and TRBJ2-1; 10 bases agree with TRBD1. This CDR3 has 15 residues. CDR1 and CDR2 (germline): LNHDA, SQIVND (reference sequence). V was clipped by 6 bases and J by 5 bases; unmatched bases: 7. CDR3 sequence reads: CASRVRQGAHNEQFF. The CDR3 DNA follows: TGTGCCAGTAGGGTAAGACAGGGGGCCCACAATGAGCAGTTCTTC.

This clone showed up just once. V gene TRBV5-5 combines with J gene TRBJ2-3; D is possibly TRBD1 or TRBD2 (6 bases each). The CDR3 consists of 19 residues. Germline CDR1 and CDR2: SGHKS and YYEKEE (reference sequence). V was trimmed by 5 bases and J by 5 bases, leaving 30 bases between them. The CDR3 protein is CASRLWGAGKSSKLDTQYF. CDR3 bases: TGTGCCAGCAGGCTGTGGGGGGCCGGAAAATCATCCAAATTAGATACGCAGTATTTT.

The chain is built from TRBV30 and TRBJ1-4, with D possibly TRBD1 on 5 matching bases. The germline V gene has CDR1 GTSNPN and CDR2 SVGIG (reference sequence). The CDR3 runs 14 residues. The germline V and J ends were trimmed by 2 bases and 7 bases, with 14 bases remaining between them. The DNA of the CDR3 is TGTGCCTGGAGTCTAGGGGTTGGGAGTGAAAAACTGTTTTTT. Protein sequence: CAWSLGVGSEKLFF.

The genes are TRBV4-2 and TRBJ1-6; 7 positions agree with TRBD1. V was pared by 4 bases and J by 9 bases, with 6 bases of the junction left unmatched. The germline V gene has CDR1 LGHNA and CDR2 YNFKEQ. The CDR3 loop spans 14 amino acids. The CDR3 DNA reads TGTGCCAGCAGCCCAGGGGGGTTGCGTTCACCCCTCCACTTT. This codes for CASSPGGLRSPLHF.

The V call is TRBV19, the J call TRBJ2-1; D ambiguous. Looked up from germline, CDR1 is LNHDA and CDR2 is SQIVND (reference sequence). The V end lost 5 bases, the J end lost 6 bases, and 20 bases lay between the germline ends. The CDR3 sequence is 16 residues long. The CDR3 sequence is CASSLLFSQALNEQFF. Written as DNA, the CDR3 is TGTGCCAGTAGTCTCCTTTTCTCCCAGGCCCTCAATGAGCAGTTCTTC.

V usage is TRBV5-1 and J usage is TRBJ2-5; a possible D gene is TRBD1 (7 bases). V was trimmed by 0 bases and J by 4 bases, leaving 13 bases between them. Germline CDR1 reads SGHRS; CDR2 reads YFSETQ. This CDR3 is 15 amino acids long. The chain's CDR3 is CASSLAQGGAETQYF. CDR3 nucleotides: TGCGCCAGCAGCTTGGCCCAGGGGGGAGCAGAGACCCAGTACTTC.